This T cell receptor (beta chain) was identified during a study of blood T cell repertoires in COVID-19. V lost 3 bases, J lost 5 bases, and 9 bases lay in between. The CDR3 is made up of 13 amino acids. From germline, CDR1 is SGDLS and CDR2 YYNGEE. Profiled with immunoSEQ multiplex PCR; TCRdb holds only in-frame clones, not every one. The sample holds 150,000 or so clones; around 80% are singletons and the top ten take about 11%. Either two negative PCRs, clearance, or symptom resolution qualified Cohort 3 donors as recovered. This TCR was recovered from a man aged 50-59 years who had recovered from COVID-19. The source material was PBMCs or T cells enriched from blood (not recorded which). The chain employs TRBV9 and TRBJ1-5; D is unresolved. The CDR3: CASSANEDQPQHF. CDR3 sequence (DNA): TGTGCCAGCAGCGCAAATGAGGATCAGCCCCAGCATTTT. The variable domain in full, with the rest retrieved from reference TRBV9 and TRBJ1-5, is DSGVTQTPKHLITATGQRVTLRCSPRSGDLSVYWYQQSLDQGLQFLIQYYNGEERAKGNILERFSAQQFPDLHSELNLSSLELGDSALYFCASSANEDQPQHFGDGTRLSIL.